Listed here is a single T cell receptor beta chain. What it recognizes is unknown. Profiling relied on immunoSEQ multiplex PCR, and the TCRdb table lists in-frame clones only, not all of them. The sample carries 25,000 to 30,000 clones, around 86% recorded once. These data come from a study of PD-1 blockade in classical Hodgkin lymphoma. Study-wide results and limits: Any patient who commenced nivolumab under 1 year after ASCT was excluded.

The time point here: cycle 4 day 1 (C4D1), after about 6 weeks of nivolumab. Exposure to brentuximab vedotin varied, and each patient had relapsed following autologous stem cell transplantation. Thawed PBMCs yielded CD4+ T cells through magnetic negative selection. When best responses were assessed, they were complete response, partial response or progressive disease. Looked up from germline, CDR1 is MNHEY and CDR2 is SVGAGI. The germline V and J ends were trimmed by 4 bases and 0 bases, with 9 bases remaining between them. This CDR3 contains 14 residues. The receptor's source is a human donor with classical Hodgkin lymphoma. Here the sequenced sample was CD4+ T cells from blood, taken before the fourth cycle of nivolumab. V and J are TRBV6-5 and TRBJ1-1; unclear D gene. DNA for the CDR3: TGTGCCAGCAGTTCGAGGGCCATGAACACTGAAGCTTTCTTT. This codes for CASSSRAMNTEAFF.